The 12 T cell receptor beta chains in this list originate from one sample, sequenced in a study of T cells after somatic rescue of genetic block. Sequenced by immunoSEQ multiplex PCR; TCRdb stores in-frame clones only, minus some. Counted here are over 9,000 clones, under 85% occurring once; the ten biggest clones make up approximately 8.3%. The sequenced material came from peripheral blood mononuclear cells (PBMCs). These TCRs come from a boy aged 5-17 years.

This clone has a handful of counts. The rearrangement uses TRBV9 and TRBJ1-2; a weak D match, TRBD1 (5 bases). Germline V gene data show CDR1 as SGDLS and CDR2 as YYNGEE. Trimming left V 0 bases short and J 3 bases short, with 9 bases between. This CDR3 is built from 14 residues. The CDR3 region is CASSVGLGDYGYTF. The CDR3, as DNA: TGTGCCAGCAGCGTAGGGTTGGGGGACTATGGCTACACCTTC.

The V and J genes are TRBV4-1 and TRBJ2-7, with D unresolved. V lost 2 bases to trimming and J lost 1 base, with 12 bases between them. Germline V gene data show CDR1 as MGHRA and CDR2 as YSYEKL. CDR3 length: 15 residues. The CDR3: CASSQLLVGSYEQYF. The CDR3, as DNA: TGCGCCAGCAGCCAATTGCTAGTGGGATCCTACGAGCAGTACTTC.

V is TRBV11-3 and J is TRBJ2-3; 8 bases map to TRBD1. The CDR3 runs 16 residues. CDR1 and CDR2 (germline): SGHNT, YENEEA. V gave up 3 bases and J gave up 2 bases; unmatched junction bases: 7. This CDR3 is CASSLVRGHPTDTQYF. The CDR3 DNA is TGTGCCAGCAGCTTGGTCAGGGGGCACCCCACAGATACGCAGTATTTT.

The chain has TRBV7-9 and TRBJ2-5; 8 nucleotides align to TRBD1. CDR3 length equals 19 residues. Trimming took 6 bases from V and 9 from J; bases not matched to a gene: 27. Germline CDR1 and CDR2: SEHNR and FQNEAQ (reference sequence). The CDR3 nucleotides read TGTGCCAGCAGTCCCTATGGGGGACAGGTTCTGGGCAAGAGAAGGGCCCAGTACTTC. Translating it yields CASSPYGGQVLGKRRAQYF. The complete variable domain, with remaining parts taken from reference TRBV7-9 and TRBJ2-5, reads DTGVSQNPRHKITKRGQNVTFRCDPISEHNRLYWYRQTLGQGPEFLTYFQNEAQLEKSRLLSDRFSAERPKGSFSTLEIQRTEQGDSAMYLCASSPYGGQVLGKRRAQYFGPGTRLLVL.

This rearrangement joins TRBV12-5 to TRBJ1-2; 7 nucleotides agree with TRBD1. This CDR3 comprises 15 residues. The germline V gene encodes CDR1 LGHNT and CDR2 FRNRAP. After removal of 1 base from V and 8 bases from J, the junction contained 10 bases not matched to a gene. CDR3 amino acids: CASGLAPTGYAGYTF. Written as DNA, the CDR3 is TGTGCTAGTGGTTTGGCCCCGACAGGGTACGCGGGCTACACCTTC.

A single count supports this clone. The chain couples TRBV9 to TRBJ2-6; D remains ambiguous. This CDR3 has 14 amino acids. Germline CDR1 and CDR2: SGDLS and YYNGEE. Trimming stripped 4 bases from V and 0 bases from J, with 5 bases between. CDR3 sequence (DNA): TGTGCCAGCAGCATTAGCTCTGGGGCCAACGTCCTGACTTTC. This sequence encodes CASSISSGANVLTF.

This chain connects TRBV28 to TRBJ2-3; 13 nucleotides line up with TRBD2. J gave up 5 bases and V 2 bases, and 1 base lay outside the gene matches. CDR1 MDHEN and CDR2 SYDVKM come from the germline V gene. The CDR3 covers 15 residues. CDR3 coding DNA: TGTGCCAGCAGTTTAACTAGCGGGAGGGTAGATACGCAGTATTTT. Its translation: CASSLTSGRVDTQYF.

The J gene is TRBJ2-7, the V gene TRBV7-8, with D possibly called TRBD1 or TRBD2 (5 bases each). CDR3 length: 14 residues. In germline, CDR1 is SGHVS, CDR2 FQNEAQ. V was shortened by 2 bases and J by 2 bases, with 10 bases between the two germline ends. The CDR3 sequence is CASSLTGTPYEQYF. CDR3 nucleotide sequence: TGTGCCAGCAGCTTAACGGGGACCCCCTACGAGCAGTACTTC.

The gene calls are TRBV4-3 and TRBJ2-7, with D unclear. The CDR3 has 14 residues. The germline V gene has CDR1 LGHNA and CDR2 YSLEER. V dropped 0 bases and J dropped 0 bases, with 6 bases sitting between them. CDR3 protein: CASSQDRRSYEQYF. The CDR3 DNA reads as TGCGCCAGCAGCCAAGATCGCCGCTCCTACGAGCAGTACTTC.

V and J are TRBV6-1 and TRBJ1-2; 9 bases align to TRBD1. The germline CDR1 and CDR2 sequences are MNHNS and SASEGT. Losses at the gene ends were 5 bases for V and 4 bases for J; bases not matched to a gene: 5. The CDR3 spans 14 residues. Here the CDR3 DNA reads TGTGCCAGCAGTTCGCAACAGGGGGCCTATGGCTACACCTTC. It specifies CASSSQQGAYGYTF.

This rearrangement joins TRBV4-3 to TRBJ2-7; D unclear. This CDR3 is 15 amino acids long. V was shortened by 3 bases and J by 0 bases, with 12 bases between the two germline ends. Germline V CDR1 and CDR2: LGHNA, YSLEER. The CDR3 here is CASSQGFSRSYEQYF. CDR3 coding DNA: TGCGCCAGCAGCCAGGGTTTCAGCCGCTCCTACGAGCAGTACTTC.

The chain has TRBV7-8 and TRBJ2-7; perhaps TRBD2 as D (6 bases). The CDR3 contains 16 residues. Germline V gene lookup returns CDR1 SGHVS and CDR2 FQNEAQ. Deletions cut 5 bases from V and 2 bases from J, with 19 bases between. CDR3 in amino acids: CASSPPLAFGPYEQYF. The CDR3 coding sequence is TGTGCCAGCAGCCCTCCACTAGCCTTTGGCCCCTACGAGCAGTACTTC.